The 12 T cell receptor beta chains listed next were all sequenced from one sample in a study of OX40 agonist ivuxolimab in advanced cancers. Data came from immunoSEQ multiplex PCR; TCRdb stores just in-frame clones and leaves some out. This repertoire shows 6,000 to 9,000 clones, about 74% found once; its top ten account for roughly 34%. The sequencing used CD4+ or CD8+ T cells sorted from blood, collected in a trial of the OX40 agonist ivuxolimab. The receptors here all came from an adult with an advanced solid tumor such as melanoma, head and neck, liver or kidney cancer.

The rearrangement links TRBV6-1 to TRBJ2-2, with a tentative D call TRBD1 (7 bases). Germline lookup yields CDR1 MNHNS and CDR2 SASEGT. The V gene lost 7 bases and the J gene lost 2 bases, with 14 bases spanning the gap. CDR3 length: 15 amino acids. In DNA, the CDR3 is TGTGCCAGCAATGCGGGACAGATTAACACCGGGGAGCTGTTTTTT. Translation: CASNAGQINTGELFF.

This rearrangement joins TRBV4-1 to TRBJ1-6, with 7 bases matching TRBD1. CDR3 length: 17 amino acids. CDR1 is MGHRA, CDR2 YSYEKL, per germline. Unmatched junction bases numbered 5, after V lost 0 bases and J lost 3 bases. The CDR3 DNA is TGCGCCAGCAGCCAAGATTCGGGGACAGTCTATAATTCACCCCTCCACTTT. This translates into CASSQDSGTVYNSPLHF.

The V and J genes are TRBV28 and TRBJ2-7; 16 nucleotides align to TRBD2. After removal of 3 bases from V and 0 bases from J, the junction contained 8 bases not matched to a gene. CDR3 length equals 19 residues. Germline CDR1 and CDR2: MDHEN and SYDVKM. CDR3 sequence reads: CASSFVPGTSGRASYEQYF. The DNA of the CDR3 is TGTGCCAGCAGTTTTGTACCCGGGACTAGCGGGAGGGCCTCCTACGAGCAGTACTTC.

The chain recombines TRBV10-1 with TRBJ2-2; possibly TRBD1 or TRBD2 for D (6 bases each). V was trimmed by 4 bases and J by 5 bases, leaving 17 bases between them. Germline assignment: CDR1 WNHNN and CDR2 SYGVQD (reference sequence). This CDR3 is built from 16 residues. The CDR3 region has the DNA TGCGCCAGCAGTGGGCCGGCCGGGGGCTGGACCGGGGAGCTGTTTTTT. Translated: CASSGPAGGWTGELFF.

The rearrangement uses TRBV9 and TRBJ2-7; 10 nucleotides align to TRBD2. Germline V gene data show CDR1 as SGDLS and CDR2 as YYNGEE. Trimming took 0 bases from V and 3 from J; bases not matched to a gene: 0. The CDR3 totals 14 residues. The CDR3 nucleotides are TGTGCCAGCAGCGTAGGGACTAGCGGCTACGAGCAGTACTTC. The encoded protein is CASSVGTSGYEQYF.

The gene calls are TRBV19 and TRBJ2-2; D is undetermined. Trimming removed 6 bases from V and 3 bases from J, with 2 bases in between. The CDR3 is 11 amino acids. Germline assignment: CDR1 LNHDA and CDR2 SQIVND (reference sequence). The CDR3 nucleotides are TGTGCCAGTAGATACACCGGGGAGCTGTTTTTT. This codes for CASRYTGELFF.

This clone appeared once. This chain connects TRBV10-3 to TRBJ2-3; 8 bases are a match to TRBD1. There are 14 residues in the CDR3. Germline CDR1 is ENHRY and CDR2 is SYGVKD. After removal of 11 bases from V and 1 base from J, the junction contained 8 bases not matched to a gene. For the CDR3, the DNA is TGTGCCTCCCGACAGGGGTTAGGCACAGATACGCAGTATTTT. Its protein product is CASRQGLGTDTQYF.

This sequence joins TRBV7-9 and TRBJ1-2, with D perhaps matching TRBD1 (6 bases). This CDR3 has 16 amino acids. Germline lookup yields CDR1 SEHNR and CDR2 FQNEAQ (reference sequence). V was shortened by 1 base and J by 3 bases, with 15 bases between the two germline ends. In DNA, the CDR3 is TGTGCCAGCAGCTTAGATCGGTCGGGGGCTTACTATGGCTACACCTTC. Translation gives CASSLDRSGAYYGYTF. The variable domain in full, completed from reference TRBV7-9 and TRBJ1-2, reads DTGVSQNPRHKITKRGQNVTFRCDPISEHNRLYWYRQTLGQGPEFLTYFQNEAQLEKSRLLSDRFSAERPKGSFSTLEIQRTEQGDSAMYLCASSLDRSGAYYGYTFGSGTRLTVV.

The rearrangement links TRBV10-1 to TRBJ1-3; D might be TRBD1 (6 bases). The CDR3 loop spans 15 amino acids. Germline CDR1 WNHNN, CDR2 SYGVQD (reference sequence). Trimming cost V 11 bases and J 4 bases, with 21 bases left between them. The CDR3 spells CAARGYRVWGNTIYF. CDR3 nucleotide sequence: TGCGCCGCACGGGGTTACAGGGTGTGGGGAAACACCATATATTTT.

The V and J genes are TRBV4-1 and TRBJ1-1, with TRBD1 as a possible D gene (6 bases). The CDR3 runs 15 residues. Germline CDR1 reads MGHRA; CDR2 reads YSYEKL. Between the trimmed V and J ends, which lost 4 bases and 5 bases, there was a span of 17 bases. The CDR3 region has the DNA TGCGCCAGCAGCCTCCTAGGGGGGGGCCGAACTGAAGCTTTCTTT. It encodes CASSLLGGGRTEAFF.

This clone was picked up one time. This chain joins TRBV5-1 and TRBJ1-1; 9 bases map to TRBD1. Unmatched junction bases numbered 9, after V lost 0 bases and J lost 3 bases. This CDR3 comprises 17 residues. Germline V CDR1 and CDR2: SGHRS, YFSETQ. The CDR3, as DNA: TGCGCCAGCAGCTTGGACGGTCAACGGACAGGGGACACTGAAGCTTTCTTT. Its translation is CASSLDGQRTGDTEAFF.

This rearrangement joins TRBV21-1 to TRBJ1-5. TRBV21-1 is labeled a pseudogene. The CDR3 is made up of 10 amino acids. The CDR3 is CARSNQPQHF. The DNA of the CDR3 is TGTGCCAGGTCCAATCAGCCCCAGCATTTT.